Shown below are 6 T cell receptor beta chains from a single sample sequenced in a study of blood T cell repertoires in COVID-19 (TCRdb year 2020). Libraries were prepared through the immunoSEQ multiplex PCR assay. Sourced from immuneACCESS, this table was stored by TCRdb with only in-frame sequences that have V and J called. A share of the clones is absent; for the studies checked, an unresolved V gene accounts for under half, and the remainder has no known explanation. The sample table records tens of thousands of clones; about 71% of these occur just once. About 26% of the sample is taken by the ten largest. The material sequenced was peripheral blood. These receptor sequences come from a woman aged 60-75 years in a cohort sampled during active or convalescent COVID-19.

This chain joins TRBV2 and TRBJ1-2; 9 positions match TRBD1. With 6 bases clipped from V and 5 bases from J, the junction kept 1 base outside the gene matches. In germline, CDR1 is SNHLY, CDR2 FYNNEI. This CDR3 is built from 12 residues. DNA of the CDR3: TGTGCCAGCAGACAGGGGGCGTATGGCTACACCTTC. Amino acid sequence: CASRQGAYGYTF.

The chain links TRBV4-2 to TRBJ1-1; D perhaps matches TRBD1 (6 bases). The ends were cut back, 1 base at V and 1 base at J, with 13 bases in the middle. CDR3 length equals 16 residues. Germline-derived CDR1 and CDR2 are LGHNA and YNFKEQ. CDR3 sequence: CASSQVLRGGNTEAFF. The CDR3 coding sequence is TGTGCCAGCAGCCAAGTCCTGAGGGGGGGGAACACTGAAGCTTTCTTT.

The rearrangement uses TRBV10-3 and TRBJ1-2; 11 bases align to TRBD1. Germline CDR1 and CDR2: ENHRY and SYGVKD. V dropped 7 bases and J dropped 8; count of bases not matched to a gene: 9. CDR3 size: 14 residues. CDR3 protein: CAITEKDRGQGYTF. The CDR3, as DNA: TGTGCCATCACCGAAAAGGACAGGGGGCAAGGCTACACCTTC.

This clone has more than one count but fewer than ten. The V call is TRBV18, the J call TRBJ1-1; D unresolved. V was cut by 2 bases and J by 6 bases, with 10 bases left in between. Per the germline V gene, CDR1 is KGHSH and CDR2 is LQKENI. The CDR3 covers 13 residues. The CDR3 DNA sequence: TGTGCCAGCTCACCAGCCCCCCGGGCTGAAGCTTTCTTT. Its protein is CASSPAPRAEAFF.

V gene TRBV9 combines with J gene TRBJ2-1, with TRBD2 matching over 8 bases. Germline values: CDR1 SGDLS, CDR2 YYNGEE. V trimming: 0 bases; J trimming: 5 bases; junction bases outside the gene matches: 4. This CDR3 has 15 residues. CDR3 residues: CASSVDRTSHNEQFF. Written as DNA, the CDR3 is TGTGCCAGCAGCGTAGACAGGACTAGCCACAATGAGCAGTTCTTC.

The V call is TRBV30, the J call TRBJ1-1, with 8 bases lining up with TRBD1. Germline CDR1 GTSNPN, CDR2 SVGIG (reference sequence). The CDR3 spans 14 residues. After removal of 4 bases from V and 6 bases from J, the junction contained 10 bases not matched to a gene. CDR3 amino acids: CAWTPDRVFPEAFF. CDR3 sequence (DNA): TGTGCCTGGACCCCGGACAGGGTCTTTCCTGAAGCTTTCTTT.